This T cell receptor beta chain came from a study of long-term antiretroviral therapy in people with HIV. The CDR3 has 13 amino acids. Trimming cost V 5 bases and J 1 base, with 9 bases left between them. Germline-derived CDR1 and CDR2 are SEHNR and FQNEAQ (reference sequence). This was the immunoSEQ v3.0 assay at survey level. Produced via immunoSEQ multiplex PCR; TCRdb's table is partial and in-frame only. The sample shows approximately 20,000 clones, approximately 76% of them seen only once. The chain is built from TRBV7-9 and TRBJ2-7; D unresolved. This specimen consisted of unsorted PBMCs, obtained about 1.8 years before starting antiretroviral therapy. This sequence was found in a woman between 40 and 55 years old with HIV. CDR3 in amino acids: CASSLPVSYEQYF. In DNA form, the CDR3 reads TGTGCCAGCAGCCTCCCAGTATCCTACGAGCAGTACTTC.